These 21 T cell receptor beta chains were sequenced from one sample in a study of cytomegalovirus exposure and HLA in healthy donors. The PCR contained 60 Vbeta and 13 Jbeta primers. The data were produced by immunoSEQ multiplex PCR, yet TCRdb's version contains in-frame clones alone and is incomplete. Of roughly 120,000 clones in the sample, 65% to 80% were seen once. Sequencing was done on a sample of PBMCs. Receptor source: a woman aged 55-70 years in good health and CMV-seropositive.

This clone appeared a few times. The chain couples TRBV7-7 to TRBJ2-1; weak D call: TRBD1 (6 bases). Deletions cut 4 bases from V and 7 bases from J, with 14 bases between. CDR1 is SSHAT and CDR2 is FNYEAQ in the germline V gene (reference sequence). This CDR3 has 14 amino acids. The CDR3: CASSSLQGINEQFF. The DNA of the CDR3 is TGTGCCAGCAGCTCGTTACAGGGTATTAATGAGCAGTTCTTC.

This clone has only one observation. CDR3 in DNA: TGCGCCAGCAGCTCGGGGACAGCTTACTCCTACGAGCAGTACTTC. Translating gives CASSSGTAYSYEQYF. The chain couples TRBV5-1 to TRBJ2-7; TRBD1 matches 7 bases. After removal of 3 bases from V and 0 bases from J, the junction contained 6 bases not matched to a gene. The CDR3 has 15 residues. CDR1 is SGHRS, CDR2 YFSETQ, per germline.

The chain carries TRBV29-1 and TRBJ2-1; 9 bases line up with TRBD1. CDR3 length: 14 residues. Germline V gives CDR1 SQVTM, CDR2 ANQGSEA. The trim removed 7 bases at V and 6 bases at J, leaving 10 bases unmatched. CDR3 amino acids: CSATGTGLSNEQFF. CDR3 bases: TGCAGCGCCACCGGGACAGGGTTATCCAATGAGCAGTTCTTC.

The chain carries TRBV7-9 and TRBJ1-2; 9 bases match TRBD1. Germline V gene data show CDR1 as SEHNR and CDR2 as FQNEAQ (reference sequence). V shed 0 bases and J 4 bases; nucleotides not matched to a gene: 6. There are 16 residues in the CDR3. The CDR3 spells CASSLAGTGLSYGYTF. The CDR3, as DNA: TGTGCCAGCAGCTTAGCCGGGACAGGGCTGAGCTATGGCTACACCTTC.

The chain couples TRBV6-5 to TRBJ1-2, with unresolved D. V was shortened by 6 bases and J by 5 bases, with 16 bases between the two germline ends. Per the germline V gene, CDR1 is MNHEY and CDR2 is SVGAGI. This CDR3 contains 14 residues. CDR3 bases: TGTGCCAGCAGAGTATCGGGAGATCCATATGGCTACACCTTC. It yields the protein CASRVSGDPYGYTF.

The rearrangement joins TRBV4-1 to TRBJ2-1, with 11 bases matching TRBD2. Germline CDR1 reads MGHRA; CDR2 reads YSYEKL. This CDR3 has 18 amino acids. The J segment lost 2 bases and the V segment lost 0 bases, leaving 6 bases of the junction unmatched. CDR3 coding DNA: TGCGCCAGCAGCCAAGAGAATAGCGGGAGGGGGACCTACAATGAGCAGTTCTTC. Its translation: CASSQENSGRGTYNEQFF.

The chain couples TRBV27 to TRBJ2-7; TRBD1 matches 7 bases. Germline lookup yields CDR1 MNHEY and CDR2 SMNVEV (reference sequence). The V gene end was trimmed by 2 bases and the J gene end by 0 bases; junction bases not matched to a gene: 4. The CDR3 extends over 15 amino acids. This CDR3 reads CASSLRQGVSYEQYF. The CDR3 coding sequence is TGTGCCAGCAGTTTAAGGCAGGGGGTCTCCTACGAGCAGTACTTC.

This clone was found a few times. The rearrangement joins TRBV9 to TRBJ2-1; 8 bases fit TRBD2. V lost 0 bases to trimming and J lost 4 bases; unmatched junction nucleotides: 6. Germline CDR1 is SGDLS and CDR2 is YYNGEE. This CDR3 contains 16 residues. CDR3 in amino acids: CASSVGTSGLYNEQFF. CDR3 coding DNA: TGTGCCAGCAGCGTAGGTACTAGCGGTCTATACAATGAGCAGTTCTTC.

This chain joins TRBV7-8 and TRBJ2-1; 8 nucleotides match TRBD2. The CDR3 covers 17 residues. CDR1 is SGHVS, CDR2 FQNEAQ, per germline. V was clipped by 5 bases and J by 3 bases; unmatched bases: 12. The chain's CDR3 is CASSEGPITSGYNEQFF. CDR3 nucleotides: TGTGCCAGCAGCGAGGGGCCCATTACTAGCGGCTACAATGAGCAGTTCTTC.

Written as DNA, the CDR3 is TGTGCCAGCGGGGCAGGCAAAGAGACCCAGTACTTC. Its translation is CASGAGKETQYF. The genes are TRBV7-9 and TRBJ2-5; a weak D match, TRBD1 (5 bases). V was clipped by 8 bases and J by 3 bases, with 10 bases between them. Germline CDR1 SEHNR, CDR2 FQNEAQ (reference sequence). This CDR3 has 12 amino acids.

The chain couples TRBV6-5 to TRBJ1-1; the match to TRBD1 covers 9 bases. CDR3 length: 15 amino acids. The V and J ends lost 7 bases and 1 base, in that order; junction bases with no gene match: 7. The germline CDR1 and CDR2 sequences are MNHEY and SVGAGI. CDR3 sequence: CASKPGTGKNTEAFF. As DNA, the CDR3 is TGTGCCAGCAAACCAGGGACAGGGAAGAACACTGAAGCTTTCTTT.

This clone was recorded once. The CDR3 DNA sequence: TGTGCCAGCAGCTTCTGGGGGCCCACAGATACGCAGTATTTT. Translating gives CASSFWGPTDTQYF. The chain joins TRBV11-3 to TRBJ2-3; D might be TRBD1 (6 bases). Germline CDR1 reads SGHNT; CDR2 reads YENEEA. Trimming removed 3 bases from V and 2 bases from J, with 9 bases in between. The CDR3 has 14 amino acids. The full variable domain, in which reference TRBV11-3 and TRBJ2-3 provide the parts outside the CDR3, is EAGVVQSPRYKIIEKKQPVAFWCNPISGHNTLYWYLQNLGQGPELLIRYENEEAVDDSQLPKDRFSAERLKGVDSTLKIQPAELGDSAVYLCASSFWGPTDTQYFGPGTRLTVL.

The J gene is TRBJ2-5, the V gene TRBV27, with 7 bases identical to TRBD2. The CDR3 is 17 amino acids. Trimming took 9 bases from V and 4 from J; bases not matched to a gene: 20. Germline V gene lookup returns CDR1 MNHEY and CDR2 SMNVEV (reference sequence). This CDR3 is CARPYSVLAGVPETQYF. The CDR3 region has the DNA TGTGCCAGGCCATACTCCGTCTTAGCGGGCGTCCCAGAGACCCAGTACTTC.

Points on this clone: Mismatch with germline at one junction end may stem from a read error. This chain uses TRBV19 with TRBJ2-1; 12 nucleotides match TRBD2. This CDR3 contains 16 residues. CDR1 is LNHDA, CDR2 SQIVND, per germline (reference sequence). The CDR3, as DNA: TGTACCAGTAAGCTAGCGGGAGGGAGCTCCTACAATGAGCAGTTCTTC. Its translation is CTSKLAGGSSYNEQFF.

Comment on this clone: Mismatch with germline at one junction end may stem from a read error. V gene TRBV6-1 combines with J gene TRBJ2-7; the match to TRBD2 covers 8 bases. The CDR3 loop spans 15 amino acids. The germline V gene has CDR1 MNHNS and CDR2 SASEGT. CDR3 coding DNA: TGTGCCAGCAGTGAACGAGGACTAGCCTCCGACGAGCAGTACTTC. Amino acid sequence: CASSERGLASDEQYF.

The chain combines TRBV7-3 with TRBJ2-1, with 10 bases matching TRBD2. CDR3 length equals 15 residues. V lost 2 bases, J lost 9 bases, and 7 bases stayed unmatched. Germline CDR1 and CDR2: SGHTA and FQGTGA. The DNA of the CDR3 is TGTGCCAGCAGCTTATACCTAGCGGGAGTTACTGAGCAGTTCTTC. Protein sequence: CASSLYLAGVTEQFF.

This rearrangement joins TRBV7-9 to TRBJ1-3, with D perhaps matching TRBD1 (6 bases). The CDR3 is made up of 16 amino acids. Germline CDR1 is SEHNR and CDR2 is FQNEAQ (reference sequence). The V end was cut by 8 bases, the J end by 0 bases, with 17 bases between. CDR3 residues: CASGWKGGFSGNTIYF. In DNA form, the CDR3 reads TGTGCCAGCGGCTGGAAAGGGGGATTCTCTGGAAACACCATATATTTT.

Note on this clone: The sample has other DNA sequences that encode this CDR3 too. The gene calls are TRBV5-1 and TRBJ1-4; maybe TRBD1 (6 bases). This CDR3 spans 15 amino acids. The V gene lost 0 bases and the J gene lost 5 bases, with 11 bases spanning the gap. Germline V gene sequence: CDR1 SGHRS, CDR2 YFSETQ. CDR3 coding DNA: TGCGCCAGCAGCTTGGTTGGGGGGGCCAATGAAAAACTGTTTTTT. This sequence encodes CASSLVGGANEKLFF. Full variable domain (missing parts from reference TRBV5-1 and TRBJ1-4): KAGVTQTPRYLIKTRGQQVTLSCSPISGHRSVSWYQQTPGQGLQFLFEYFSETQRNKGNFPGRFSGRQFSNSRSEMNVSTLELGDSALYLCASSLVGGANEKLFFGSGTQLSVL.

The chain carries TRBV28 and TRBJ1-5, with TRBD1 identical over 10 bases. The CDR3 covers 16 residues. V lost 5 bases to trimming and J lost 0 bases; unmatched junction nucleotides: 4. Germline loops: CDR1 MDHEN, CDR2 SYDVKM. DNA of the CDR3: TGTGCCAGCAGTAGGACAGGGGGATATAGCAATCAGCCCCAGCATTTT. The encoded protein is CASSRTGGYSNQPQHF.

J is TRBJ1-2 and V is TRBV18; 8 bases align to TRBD1. The junction had 15 bases not matched to a gene; V was cut back by 8 bases and J by 13 bases. The CDR3 has 13 residues. Germline loops: CDR1 KGHSH, CDR2 LQKENI. DNA of the CDR3: TGTGCCAGCCAAAGCGAAATCGGACAGGGACTCACCTTC. Translating it yields CASQSEIGQGLTF.

V gene TRBV18 combines with J gene TRBJ2-3, with D perhaps TRBD1 (6 bases). Germline values: CDR1 KGHSH, CDR2 LQKENI. The CDR3 spans 13 residues. V was pared by 3 bases and J by 4 bases, with 8 bases between. The CDR3 DNA follows: TGTGCCAGCTCACCCAGGGGTTCAGATACGCAGTATTTT. This sequence encodes CASSPRGSDTQYF.